The 18 T cell receptor beta chains in this list originate from one sample, sequenced in a study of cytomegalovirus exposure and HLA in healthy donors. Primers included in the PCR were 60 Vbeta and 13 Jbeta primers. Assay used: immunoSEQ multiplex PCR; TCRdb lists only in-frame clones, some missing. The sample records more than 140,000 clones, roughly four fifths being singletons. Source material: PBMCs. These receptors came from a man under 40 in good health and CMV-seropositive.

The table lists this clone with a count of one. J is TRBJ2-3 and V is TRBV6-6, with a possible D match to TRBD1 (6 bases). The CDR3 runs to 15 residues. The V gene's germline CDR1 is MNHNY and CDR2 SVGAGI (reference sequence). V lost 6 bases and J lost 5, with 18 bases in between. The CDR3 is CASSDQGRGLDTQYF. For the CDR3, the DNA is TGTGCCAGCAGCGATCAGGGCAGGGGCCTAGATACGCAGTATTTT.

The chain employs TRBV2 and TRBJ1-3; D may be TRBD1 (6 bases). Germline lookup yields CDR1 SNHLY and CDR2 FYNNEI. Between the trimmed V and J ends, which lost 6 bases and 4 bases, there was a span of 19 bases. The CDR3 length is 16 residues. CDR3 sequence: CASRGGLGGTGNTIYF. The CDR3 coding sequence is TGTGCCAGCAGGGGAGGCCTGGGGGGGACAGGAAACACCATATATTTT.

The rearrangement links TRBV6-1 to TRBJ1-2; 8 bases align to TRBD1. The CDR3 runs 14 residues. Germline-derived CDR1 and CDR2 are MNHNS and SASEGT. V shed 4 bases and J 6 bases; nucleotides not matched to a gene: 7. Written as DNA, the CDR3 is TGTGCCAGCAGTGCCGACAGGGGAGGGGATGGCTACACCTTC. Translating gives CASSADRGGDGYTF.

This clone was seen only a few times. A junction end diverges from the germline sequence, so it may reflect a read error. The J gene is TRBJ1-1, the V gene TRBV6-5; TRBD1 aligns across 9 bases. CDR3 length equals 15 residues. Germline values: CDR1 MNHEY, CDR2 SVGAGI. For the CDR3, the DNA is TGTGCCAGCAGTAACTCCAACAGGGGGCGGGCTGAAGCTTTCTTT. This gives the protein CASSNSNRGRAEAFF.

Points on this clone: This specimen includes other DNA sequences encoding the same CDR3. The chain couples TRBV6-5 to TRBJ2-2, with D unclear. CDR1 MNHEY and CDR2 SVGAGI come from the germline V gene. This CDR3 has 14 residues. Between the trimmed V and J ends, which lost 2 bases and 4 bases, there was a span of 8 bases. The CDR3 nucleotides read TGTGCCAGCAGTTACGATTCGGGCACCGGGGAGCTGTTTTTT. Protein product: CASSYDSGTGELFF.

V gene TRBV6-4 combines with J gene TRBJ2-7; 7 bases line up with TRBD1. The CDR3 contains 14 residues. Germline CDR1 reads MRHNA; CDR2 reads SNTAGT. With V trimmed by 6 bases and J by 2 bases, 7 bases remained unmatched. In nucleotides, the CDR3 is TGTGCCAGCAGGGACCGGGACAGAACCTACGAGCAGTACTTC. It yields the protein CASRDRDRTYEQYF.

This sequence joins TRBV15 and TRBJ2-3; 7 bases agree with TRBD2. V was pared by 0 bases and J by 4 bases, with 7 bases of the junction left unmatched. This CDR3 has 16 amino acids. Germline V gives CDR1 LNHNV, CDR2 YYDKDF (reference sequence). The DNA of the CDR3 is TGTGCCACCAGCAGAGATTGGCGGGAGTTGGCAGATACGCAGTATTTT. Encoded protein: CATSRDWRELADTQYF.

This clone was seen only a few times. This rearrangement joins TRBV28 to TRBJ1-6; no definite D call. V lost 4 bases, J lost 7 bases, and 5 bases lay in between. Germline V gives CDR1 MDHEN, CDR2 SYDVKM. There are 12 residues in the CDR3. The CDR3 nucleotides read TGTGCCAGCAGTTGGAGGAATTCACCCCTCCACTTT. It translates to CASSWRNSPLHF. Complete variable domain (other parts from reference TRBV28 and TRBJ1-6): DVKVTQSSRYLVKRTGEKVFLECVQDMDHENMFWYRQDPGLGLRLIYFSYDVKMKEKGDIPEGYSVSREKKERFSLILESASTNQTSMYLCASSWRNSPLHFGNGTRLTVT.

The chain joins TRBV29-1 to TRBJ1-1; 10 nucleotides agree with TRBD1. V shed 4 bases, J shed 4 bases, and the junction held 6 bases outside the gene matches. The germline gives CDR1 SQVTM, CDR2 ANQGSEA. The CDR3 is 14 residues long. This chain's CDR3 is CSVVGDRGITEAFF. The CDR3 region has the DNA TGCAGCGTTGTGGGGGACAGGGGAATCACTGAAGCTTTCTTT.

The chain employs TRBV5-1 and TRBJ1-5, with 10 positions matching TRBD1. The CDR3 runs 15 residues. The V gene end was trimmed by 0 bases and the J gene end by 9 bases; junction bases not matched to a gene: 6. Looked up from germline, CDR1 is SGHRS and CDR2 is YFSETQ. The CDR3 is CASSLGQGAFSPQHF. CDR3 coding DNA: TGCGCCAGCAGCTTGGGACAGGGGGCCTTTTCGCCCCAGCATTTT.

The V and J genes are TRBV28 and TRBJ1-5; 8 bases match TRBD1. Trimming cost V 8 bases and J 2 bases; bases outside gene matches: 2. Germline V gene sequence: CDR1 MDHEN, CDR2 SYDVKM. The CDR3 is 13 amino acids. Here the CDR3 reads CASATGGNQPQHF. The CDR3 DNA reads TGTGCCAGCGCGACAGGGGGCAATCAGCCCCAGCATTTT. Full variable domain (remainder filled in from reference TRBV28 and TRBJ1-5): DVKVTQSSRYLVKRTGEKVFLECVQDMDHENMFWYRQDPGLGLRLIYFSYDVKMKEKGDIPEGYSVSREKKERFSLILESASTNQTSMYLCASATGGNQPQHFGDGTRLSIL.

The gene calls are TRBV5-1 and TRBJ2-3; 9 nucleotides match TRBD2. This CDR3 has 16 residues. The germline gives CDR1 SGHRS, CDR2 YFSETQ. The junction had 11 bases not matched to a gene; V was cut back by 4 bases and J by 5 bases. The CDR3 spells CASSTGTSLMIDTQYF. CDR3 DNA sequence: TGCGCCAGCAGCACCGGGACTAGCCTCATGATAGATACGCAGTATTTT.

The chain couples TRBV15 to TRBJ1-5; tentative D call: TRBD1 (6 bases). The germline V gene has CDR1 LNHNV and CDR2 YYDKDF (reference sequence). There are 15 residues in the CDR3. The V and J ends lost 7 bases and 1 base respectively, with 14 bases between them. In nucleotides, the CDR3 is TGTGCCACCAAGTTTATGGACAGCAGCAATCAGCCCCAGCATTTT. Translated, it gives CATKFMDSSNQPQHF.

In this sample, this clone turned up once. The rearrangement uses TRBV5-1 and TRBJ1-5; tentative D call: TRBD1 (6 bases). The CDR3 extends over 15 amino acids. In germline, CDR1 is SGHRS, CDR2 YFSETQ. Trimming removed 1 base from V and 9 bases from J, with 17 bases in between. DNA for the CDR3: TGCGCCAGCAGCTTGTCAGGGGAGGGGATATGGCCCCAGCATTTT. This encodes CASSLSGEGIWPQHF.

In DNA form, the CDR3 reads TGTGCCAGCAGTCCCGGACAGAGCAATCAGCCCCAGCATTTT. As protein: CASSPGQSNQPQHF. V gene TRBV28 combines with J gene TRBJ1-5; a possible D gene is TRBD1 (6 bases). The V gene lost 5 bases and the J gene lost 1 base, with 9 bases spanning the gap. The CDR3 totals 14 residues. In germline, CDR1 is MDHEN, CDR2 SYDVKM. The full variable domain, its missing parts supplied by reference TRBV28 and TRBJ1-5, is DVKVTQSSRYLVKRTGEKVFLECVQDMDHENMFWYRQDPGLGLRLIYFSYDVKMKEKGDIPEGYSVSREKKERFSLILESASTNQTSMYLCASSPGQSNQPQHFGDGTRLSIL.

The CDR3 here is CASSQVETDNSPLHF. The CDR3 DNA is TGCGCCAGCAGCCAAGTGGAGACAGACAATTCACCCCTCCACTTT. The chain recombines TRBV4-1 with TRBJ1-6, with D perhaps matching TRBD1 (5 bases). V was clipped by 1 base and J by 7 bases, with 11 bases between them. Germline values: CDR1 MGHRA, CDR2 YSYEKL. This CDR3 has 15 amino acids.

This clone was counted a few times. The chain links TRBV7-9 to TRBJ1-2, with D maybe TRBD1 (5 bases). Trimming removed 11 bases at V and 4 bases at J, with 14 bases between. Germline V lookup: CDR1 SEHNR, CDR2 FQNEAQ (reference sequence). The length of the CDR3 is 12 residues. CDR3 in amino acids: CAHGGGPYGYTF. In nucleotides, the CDR3 is TGTGCCCATGGGGGGGGACCCTATGGCTACACCTTC.

CDR3 nucleotides: TGTGCCAGCAGACGACAGGGGCCGGTAGAGACCCAGTACTTC. Its protein is CASRRQGPVETQYF. The V call is TRBV27, the J call TRBJ2-5; 8 bases align to TRBD1. The length of the CDR3 is 14 residues. V lost 6 bases to trimming and J lost 4 bases; unmatched junction nucleotides: 7. The germline gives CDR1 MNHEY, CDR2 SMNVEV (reference sequence).